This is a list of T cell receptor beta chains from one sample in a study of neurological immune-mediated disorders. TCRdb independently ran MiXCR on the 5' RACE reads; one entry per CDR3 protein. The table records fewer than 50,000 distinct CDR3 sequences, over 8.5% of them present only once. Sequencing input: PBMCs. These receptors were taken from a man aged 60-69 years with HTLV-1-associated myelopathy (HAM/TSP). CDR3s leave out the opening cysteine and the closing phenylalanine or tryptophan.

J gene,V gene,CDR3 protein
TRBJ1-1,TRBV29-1,SVVRGAGAF
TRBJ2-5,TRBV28,ASSQGARQETQY
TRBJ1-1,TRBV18,ASSPDGQGAEAF
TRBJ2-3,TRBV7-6,ASRKLAGESTDTQY
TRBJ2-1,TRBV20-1,SARETSGTTFEKEQF
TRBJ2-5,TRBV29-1,SADPGQGLEETQY
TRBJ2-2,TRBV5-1,ASSLNDGELF
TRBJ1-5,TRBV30,AWSMRGVINQPQH
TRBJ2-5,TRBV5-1,ASSPNGLGETQY
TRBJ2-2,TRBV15,ATSRGAKNTGELF
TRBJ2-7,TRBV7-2,ASSLESGEQY
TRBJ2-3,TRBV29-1,SGIRDTQY
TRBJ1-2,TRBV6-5,ASSRGAPDGYT
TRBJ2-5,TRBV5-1,ASSLEQTQGTQY
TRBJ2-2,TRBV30,AWRMAGLGPGELF
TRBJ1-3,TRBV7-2,ASTPTGRNTIY
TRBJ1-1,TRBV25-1,ASWGQGNTEAF
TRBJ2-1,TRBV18,ASSPRRGPANAQF
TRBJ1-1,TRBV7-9,ASSLDRAAF
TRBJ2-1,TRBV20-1,SAPNNEQF
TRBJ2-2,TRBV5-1,ASSSASGSVVELF
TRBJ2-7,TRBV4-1,ASSQATGLAYEQY
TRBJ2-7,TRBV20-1,SARAGPTSGATTEQY
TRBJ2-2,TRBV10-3,AISGHESTRGTGELF
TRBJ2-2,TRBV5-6,ASSLGSRPGELF
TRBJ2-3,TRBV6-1,ASELAGPSTDTQY
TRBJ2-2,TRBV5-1,ASSWSGDTGELF
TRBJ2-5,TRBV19,ATSQGTQETQY
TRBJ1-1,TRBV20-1,SASDTEAF
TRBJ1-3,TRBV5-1,ASSLSRQGSGNTIY
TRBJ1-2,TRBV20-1,SGTGDNYGYT
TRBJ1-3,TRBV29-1,SVKSGNTIY
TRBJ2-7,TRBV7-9,ASSQGGGEPGEQY
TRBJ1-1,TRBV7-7,ASSLKQGTEAF
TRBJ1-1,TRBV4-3,ASSQDLGQGIFITEAF
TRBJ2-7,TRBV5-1,ASSLDGRGDEQY
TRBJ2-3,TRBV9,ASSSYRGLGTDTQY
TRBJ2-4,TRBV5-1,ASSLEPGLAKNIQY
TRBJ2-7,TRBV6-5,ASSVVTGERSYEQY
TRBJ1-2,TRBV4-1,ASSQEVQFNYGYT
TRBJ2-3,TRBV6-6,ATQKGGDTQY
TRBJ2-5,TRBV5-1,ASSFISGFVGETQY
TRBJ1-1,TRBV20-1,SVPRGVDTEAF
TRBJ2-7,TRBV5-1,ASSWQGIEVNEQY
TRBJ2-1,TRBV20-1,SARDGSQVINEQF